The 21 T cell receptor beta chains below were found in one sample sequenced in a study of T cell repertoires in cytomegalovirus infection. From the reads, TCRdb called clonotypes with MiXCR, one entry per CDR3 protein. The sample lists roughly 720,000 distinct CDR3 sequences; about 40% were seen once. Input material: PBMCs. These receptors originate from a human donor in good health (CMV status not recorded). Some clones in this sample may be carry-over from other donors' samples.

The CDR3, as DNA: TGTGCCAGCAGCAGGGGTGCGAGAGGATCCTACGAGCAGTACTTC. It is translated as CASSRGARGSYEQYF. The genes are TRBV6-1 and TRBJ2-7; perhaps TRBD1 as D (6 bases). CDR1 is MNHNS, CDR2 SASEGT, per germline. The ends were cut back, 6 bases at V and 1 base at J, with 16 bases in the middle. The CDR3 runs 15 residues.

The rearrangement links TRBV4-3 to TRBJ2-7, with D hard to call. V dropped 0 bases and J dropped 6 bases, with 9 bases sitting between them. CDR1 is LGHNA, CDR2 YSLEER, per germline. CDR3 length: 13 amino acids. The CDR3 spells CASSQDPVGEQYF. CDR3 bases: TGCGCCAGCAGCCAAGATCCCGTTGGCGAGCAGTACTTC.

The genes are TRBV4-1 and TRBJ2-7, with 12 nucleotides matching TRBD2. Germline V gene data show CDR1 as MGHRA and CDR2 as YSYEKL. The CDR3 sequence is 18 residues long. Trimming removed 3 bases from V and 3 bases from J; junction bases left unmatched: 12. CDR3 residues: CASSHRLAGVSNLYEQYF. The CDR3 DNA reads as TGCGCCAGCAGCCACCGACTAGCGGGGGTCTCAAACCTCTACGAGCAGTACTTC.

This clonotype appeared once. The genes are TRBV2 and TRBJ1-5; 7 bases align to TRBD1. The CDR3 has 15 amino acids. The V gene's germline CDR1 is SNHLY and CDR2 FYNNEI. Trimming at V came to 4 bases and at J to 2 bases, leaving 5 bases not matched to a gene. The CDR3 DNA reads TGTGCCAGCAGTGCTAATACAGGGGGCAATCAGCCCCAGCATTTT. Translating it yields CASSANTGGNQPQHF.

The J gene is TRBJ1-3, the V gene TRBV28, with a possible D match to TRBD1 (5 bases). V was cut by 6 bases and J by 2 bases, with 17 bases left in between. From germline, CDR1 is MDHEN and CDR2 SYDVKM. This CDR3 has 16 residues. CDR3 amino acids: CASSNSGTPTGNTIYF. As DNA, the CDR3 is TGTGCCAGCAGCAACTCCGGGACTCCGACTGGAAACACCATATATTTT.

The table lists this clonotype with a few counts. The V and J genes are TRBV11-2 and TRBJ2-1, with 9 bases identical to TRBD2. The germline gives CDR1 SGHAT, CDR2 FQNNGV. Trimming at V came to 6 bases and at J to 6 bases, leaving 3 bases not matched to a gene. This CDR3 has 13 amino acids. CDR3 nucleotide sequence: TGTGCCAGCAGGCAACTAGCGGGCAATGAGCAGTTCTTC. Its protein product is CASRQLAGNEQFF. The full variable domain, its missing parts supplied by reference TRBV11-2 and TRBJ2-1, is EAGVAQSPRYKIIEKRQSVAFWCNPISGHATLYWYQQILGQGPKLLIQFQNNGVVDDSQLPKDRFSAERLKGVDSTLKIQPAKLEDSAVYLCASRQLAGNEQFFGPGTRLTVL.

This clonotype was seen a few times. V and J are TRBV7-6 and TRBJ1-4; possible D gene TRBD1, 5 bases. The CDR3 consists of 15 residues. V lost 5 bases to trimming and J lost 5 bases, with 15 bases between them. CDR1 is SGHVS, CDR2 FNYEAQ, per germline. CDR3 bases: TGTGCCAGCAGCCCAACCGGGACGCTCAATGAAAAACTGTTTTTT. Translated, it gives CASSPTGTLNEKLFF.

The V and J genes are TRBV19 and TRBJ2-5; D not certain. Trimming stripped 2 bases from V and 0 bases from J, with 13 bases between. CDR3 size: 16 residues. The germline V gene encodes CDR1 LNHDA and CDR2 SQIVND (reference sequence). CDR3 amino acids: CASSITGRPDQETQYF. The CDR3 nucleotides are TGTGCCAGTAGTATAACCGGTCGACCAGACCAAGAGACCCAGTACTTC.

In this sample, this clonotype turned up a few times. The V gene is TRBV6-1, the J gene TRBJ1-5; weak D call: TRBD1 (6 bases). Per the germline V gene, CDR1 is MNHNS and CDR2 is SASEGT. This CDR3 is 18 amino acids long. Trimming stripped 5 bases from V and 3 bases from J, with 23 bases between. The CDR3: CASSLEGGAGSANQPQHF. The CDR3 DNA is TGTGCCAGCAGTCTCGAGGGGGGGGCAGGGTCGGCCAATCAGCCCCAGCATTTT.

This clonotype was detected only a few times. The genes are TRBV19 and TRBJ2-7; either TRBD1 or TRBD2 may fit D (6 bases each). Per germline, CDR1 LNHDA and CDR2 SQIVND (reference sequence). This CDR3 comprises 15 residues. The V and J ends lost 7 bases and 3 bases respectively, with 19 bases between them. The DNA for the CDR3 is TGTGCCAGTAAAGGAGGGGCAGGGGCTTTCTACGAGCAGTACTTC. Its protein is CASKGGAGAFYEQYF.

This clonotype was seen ten or more times. This chain joins TRBV12-3 or TRBV12-4 and TRBJ1-1, with 7 bases fitting TRBD1. The CDR3 has 14 residues. Losses at the gene ends were 7 bases for V and 1 base for J; bases not matched to a gene: 6. As DNA, the CDR3 is TGTGCCAGCAACTCGGACAGGAGGAACACTGAAGCTTTCTTT. Its translation: CASNSDRRNTEAFF.

The rearrangement links TRBV12-3 or TRBV12-4 to TRBJ1-5, with TRBD1 matching 10 bases. This CDR3 has 12 amino acids. The J segment lost 12 bases and the V segment lost 6 bases, leaving 5 bases of the junction unmatched. The CDR3 sequence: CASSLGTGVQHF. Here the CDR3 DNA reads TGTGCCAGCAGCTTGGGGACAGGGGTCCAGCATTTT.

The chain couples TRBV7-9 to TRBJ2-1, with 11 bases fitting TRBD2. Germline CDR1 SEHNR, CDR2 FQNEAQ (reference sequence). The CDR3 has 15 residues. V was clipped by 6 bases and J by 5 bases; unmatched bases: 6. The CDR3 DNA is TGTGCCAGCAGACATAGCGGGGGGGCTAACAATGAGCAGTTCTTC. Protein sequence: CASRHSGGANNEQFF.

This clonotype has just a few counts. The chain has TRBV5-5 and TRBJ2-7, with 9 bases that match TRBD2. This CDR3 comprises 18 residues. Germline trimming cut 0 bases from V and 0 bases from J; bases unmatched to any gene: 10. Germline V lookup: CDR1 SGHKS, CDR2 YYEKEE (reference sequence). DNA for the CDR3: TGTGCCAGCAGCTTGGGGGTAGCGGGAGACCCCAGCTCCTACGAGCAGTACTTC. It encodes CASSLGVAGDPSSYEQYF. Variable domain in full (rest from reference TRBV5-5 and TRBJ2-7): DAGVTQSPTHLIKTRGQQVTLRCSPISGHKSVSWYQQVLGQGPQFIFQYYEKEERGRGNFPDRFSARQFPNYSSELNVNALLLGDSALYLCASSLGVAGDPSSYEQYFGPGTRLTVT.

This chain joins TRBV12-3 or TRBV12-4 and TRBJ1-2; the D gene is possibly TRBD1 (5 bases). Trimming left V 2 bases short and J 6 bases short, with 16 bases between. This CDR3 comprises 15 residues. Written as DNA, the CDR3 is TGTGCCAGCAGTTTAATCACCGGGACGGTCCATGGCTACACCTTC. Translation: CASSLITGTVHGYTF.

With respect to this clonotype: A much larger clone lies one base from this, so it may be a read error. This chain connects TRBV7-2 to TRBJ2-1; D may match TRBD1 or TRBD2 (5 bases each). The V gene's germline CDR1 is SGHTA and CDR2 FQGNSA. There are 16 residues in the CDR3. CDR3 sequence reads: CASSSGQGFSYNEQSF. CDR3 sequence (DNA): TGTGCCAGCAGCTCGGGGCAGGGATTCTCCTACAATGAGCAGTCCTTC.

The sample holds a few counts of this clonotype. This rearrangement joins TRBV23-1 to TRBJ2-1; TRBD2 matches 14 bases. TRBV23-1 falls under the ORF class, with uncertain function. The length of the CDR3 is 21 residues. The junction had 15 bases not matched to a gene; V was cut back by 1 base and J by 4 bases. DNA for the CDR3: TGCGCCAGCAGTCAATTACTTGGGGGACTAGCGGGAGCATCCGTATACAATGAGCAGTTCTTC. Its translation: CASSQLLGGLAGASVYNEQFF.

This clonotype was seen at least ten times. This sequence joins TRBV7-6 and TRBJ1-5, with 10 bases fitting TRBD1. With 4 bases clipped from V and 3 bases from J, the junction kept 6 bases outside the gene matches. The CDR3 spans 16 residues. From germline, CDR1 is SGHVS and CDR2 FNYEAQ. In DNA form, the CDR3 reads TGTGCCAGCAGCTCCGGGACAGGGGATTCCAATCAGCCCCAGCATTTT. Its translation is CASSSGTGDSNQPQHF.

The rearrangement uses TRBV6-1 and TRBJ1-5, with D perhaps matching TRBD1 (5 bases). This CDR3 is built from 13 residues. V was cut by 6 bases and J by 7 bases, with 13 bases left in between. Germline V gene sequence: CDR1 MNHNS, CDR2 SASEGT. The CDR3 DNA sequence: TGTGCCAGCAGGGAGGCCCCAGGGCAGCCCCAGCATTTT. It specifies CASREAPGQPQHF.

The chain combines TRBV5-6 with TRBJ1-1; 7 nucleotides line up with TRBD1. The CDR3 is made up of 14 amino acids. From germline, CDR1 is SGHDT and CDR2 YYEEEE. V lost 4 bases to trimming and J lost 11 bases; unmatched junction nucleotides: 14. For the CDR3, the DNA is TGTGCCAGCAGCCTAGACAGGGCGGGCAGCGGGGCTTTCTTT. Translated, it gives CASSLDRAGSGAFF. Using reference TRBV5-6 and TRBJ1-1 for the parts outside the CDR3, the full variable domain is DAGVTQSPTHLIKTRGQQVTLRCSPKSGHDTVSWYQQALGQGPQFIFQYYEEEERQRGNFPDRFSGHQFPNYSSELNVNALLLGDSALYLCASSLDRAGSGAFFGQGTRLTVV.

This clonotype has a single count. The chain combines TRBV28 with TRBJ2-1; 8 nucleotides match TRBD2. Germline assignment: CDR1 MDHEN and CDR2 SYDVKM. V shed 5 bases and J 4 bases; nucleotides not matched to a gene: 4. The CDR3 spans 14 residues. The CDR3 DNA sequence: TGTGCCAGCAGTAGGACTAGCTTTTACAATGAGCAGTTCTTC. Amino acids: CASSRTSFYNEQFF.